This T cell receptor beta chain was captured in a study of CD8 T cells in Susac syndrome. A quantity of about 0.45 to 1 ug RNA underwent reverse transcription using random hexamers. Each CDR3 protein is one row after TCRdb ran MiXCR on the immunoSEQ multiplex PCR reads. The table has around 150,000 distinct CDR3 sequences, around 94% seen once. The sample consisted of CD4+ T cells from PBMCs. This receptor was taken from a human donor in good health.

CDR3 region: CASSPLPENGGYTF. The CDR3 nucleotides read TGTGCCAGCTCACCACTGCCAGAGAACGGCGGCTACACCTTC. The chain links TRBV18 to TRBJ1-2, with no clear D. CDR3 length: 14 residues. Germline V gives CDR1 KGHSH, CDR2 LQKENI. V was shortened by 1 base and J by 8 bases, with 14 bases between the two germline ends.